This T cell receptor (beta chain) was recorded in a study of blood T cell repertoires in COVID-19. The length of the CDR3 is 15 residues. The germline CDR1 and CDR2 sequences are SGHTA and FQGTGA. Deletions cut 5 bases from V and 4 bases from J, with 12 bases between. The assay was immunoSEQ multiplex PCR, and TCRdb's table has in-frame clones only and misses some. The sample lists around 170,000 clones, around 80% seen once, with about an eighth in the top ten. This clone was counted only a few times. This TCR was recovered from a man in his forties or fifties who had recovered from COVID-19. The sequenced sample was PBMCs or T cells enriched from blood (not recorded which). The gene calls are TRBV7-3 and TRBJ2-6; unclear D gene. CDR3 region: CASSPQSAGANVLTF. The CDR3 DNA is TGTGCCAGCAGCCCACAGTCTGCGGGGGCCAACGTCCTGACTTTC. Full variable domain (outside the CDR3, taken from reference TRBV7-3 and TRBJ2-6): GAGVSQTPSNKVTEKGKYVELRCDPISGHTALYWYRQSLGQGPEFLIYFQGTGAADDSGLPNDRFFAVRPEGSVSTLKIQRTERGDSAVYLCASSPQSAGANVLTFGAGSRLTVL.